Reported below is one TCR beta chain. This clone was observed a single time. Its specific antigen is unknown. The record has no base qualities; no much larger clone is one base away. The trial excluded patients who had a history of autoimmune disease or who were on systemic immunosuppression. Peripheral blood for TCR sequencing was collected from all dose cohorts at baseline, on cycle 4 day 1, and on cycle 7 day 1. The samples were taken from a phase I, first-in-human, multicenter, open-label dose-escalation trial of ivuxolimab. The trial enrolled adults with locally advanced or metastatic head and neck squamous cell, hepatocellular, melanoma or renal cell carcinoma. Before TCR sequencing, CD4+ T cells and CD8+ T cells from peripheral blood were sorted into separate populations. The record originates from a study of OX40 agonist ivuxolimab in advanced cancers. The study in broad terms: Ivuxolimab, which targeted the costimulatory receptor OX40 (CD134), was an agonistic, fully human IgG2 monoclonal antibody. Intravenous ivuxolimab was administered to patients every 2 weeks at six dose levels: 0.01, 0.1, 0.3, 1.5, 3 and 10 mg/kg. Of the approximately 50 dose-escalation patients, hepatocellular carcinoma was present in roughly 19, melanoma in some 15, renal cell carcinoma in 9 and head and neck cancer in 9. In the dose-escalation cohort, around four fifths of patients were male, and the mean age was roughly 56 years with a range of 23 to 79. Prior anti-PD-1, anti-PD-L1 or anti-CTLA-4 therapy was permitted, and about two fifths of dose-escalation patients had received checkpoint inhibitors. Partial responses were achieved by three dose-escalation patients, of whom one had hepatocellular carcinoma and two had cutaneous melanoma. The purpose of peripheral TCRbeta sequencing was to test whether ivuxolimab changed TCR sequence diversity and led to clonal T-cell expansion. The paper describes the monotherapy dose-escalation part (N of about 57 patients) of the phase I trial of ivuxolimab. Study-wide findings and limitations: Which antigens the clonally expanded peripheral T cells were specific for was not determined. Low levels of normalized T-cell clonal expansion were also seen in some nonresponding patients. Partial responders in the 0.1-3.0 mg/kg groups had among the lowest normalized peripheral clonal expansion, especially among CD8+ T cells. On average, CD8+ T cells showed more expanded clones than CD4+ T cells after ivuxolimab. At doses of 0.1 to 3.0 mg/kg, clonal expansion of both CD4+ and CD8+ T cells in blood was seen between baseline and week 6.

Genomic DNA was isolated from the sorted cells so that the TCRbeta CDR3 region could be sequenced. The immunoSEQ Assay was used for sequencing of TCRbeta CDR3 regions. TCRdb limited this immuneACCESS table to in-frame rearrangements with V and J called. A share of clones is missing; checked studies link under half to unresolved V genes, and the rest is unexplained. The table for this sample lists approximately 52,000 clones; more than 65% of them were counted only once. The ten largest clones capture approximately 2.1% of the sample. This TCR derives from an adult with an advanced solid tumor such as melanoma, head and neck, liver or kidney cancer. The sample in question was CD4+ or CD8+ T cells sorted from blood, obtained in a trial of the OX40 agonist ivuxolimab.

The CDR3 corresponds to CASSLAGGDNEQFF. The DNA sequence follows: TGTGCCAGCTCACTGGCGGGAGGGGACAATGAGCAGTTCTTC. Recombination joined TRBV6-1 with TRBJ2-1; 9 bases in the middle match TRBD2. V loses 8 bases at its end and J loses 5 bases; junction bases beyond the gene matches: 7. The CDR3 spans 14 residues, from the cysteine through the phenylalanine. The only DNA kept is the CDR3, 42 bases in frame from the first base. Taken from the germline V gene, the CDR1 and CDR2 loops are MNHNS and SASEGT.